A single sample is the source of the 3 T cell receptor beta chains below, sequenced in a study of CD8 T cells in ankylosing spondylitis. A single record per CDR3 protein comes from TCRdb applying MiXCR to the 5' RACE reads. This table has about 320,000 distinct CDR3 sequences, roughly 10% appearing once. Material: blood, either unsorted or a sorted T cell fraction (not recorded which). All receptors come from a female donor with ankylosing spondylitis or in good health (not recorded which).

This clonotype was recorded many times. The CDR3 bases are TGCAGTGCTAGACTCCCTGGGGAGACCCAGTACTTC. This translates into CSARLPGETQYF. The chain joins TRBV20-1 to TRBJ2-5; no reliable D call. CDR1 DFQATT and CDR2 SNEGSKA come from the germline V gene (reference sequence). The CDR3 sequence is 12 residues long. Trimming removed 2 bases from V and 5 bases from J, with 9 bases in between.

This clonotype has just a few counts. J is TRBJ1-1 and V is TRBV12-3 or TRBV12-4; D uncertain. Between the trimmed V and J ends, which lost 8 bases and 3 bases, there was a span of 13 bases. CDR3 length equals 13 residues. CDR3 nucleotide sequence: TGTGCCAGCTTAATTTCAGGAGACACTGAAGCTTTCTTT. This gives the protein CASLISGDTEAFF.

This clonotype was recorded many times. The chain's CDR3 is CASSLDRDNQPQHF. CDR3 coding DNA: TGCGCCAGCAGCTTGGACCGGGATAATCAGCCCCAGCATTTT. This chain joins TRBV5-1 and TRBJ1-5, with unresolved D. The CDR3 consists of 14 residues. Looked up from germline, CDR1 is SGHRS and CDR2 is YFSETQ. V was shortened by 0 bases and J by 4 bases, with 8 bases between the two germline ends.